This T cell receptor (beta chain) is from a study of blood T cell repertoires in COVID-19. The CDR3 is 14 amino acids. The V end was cut by 5 bases, the J end by 4 bases, with 12 bases between. Per the germline V gene, CDR1 is SGHVS and CDR2 is FNYEAQ. Libraries were prepared by immunoSEQ multiplex PCR; TCRdb keeps only in-frame clonotypes and omits some of them. Here the sample spans about 360,000 clones, approximately 87% being singletons. The sample comprised PBMCs or T cells enriched from blood (not recorded which). This sequence joins TRBV7-6 and TRBJ1-5, with D perhaps matching TRBD1 (6 bases). The TCR comes from a young man who had recovered from COVID-19. CDR3 protein: CASSPTGQNQPQHF. CDR3 in DNA: TGTGCCAGCAGCCCCACAGGGCAAAATCAGCCCCAGCATTTT.